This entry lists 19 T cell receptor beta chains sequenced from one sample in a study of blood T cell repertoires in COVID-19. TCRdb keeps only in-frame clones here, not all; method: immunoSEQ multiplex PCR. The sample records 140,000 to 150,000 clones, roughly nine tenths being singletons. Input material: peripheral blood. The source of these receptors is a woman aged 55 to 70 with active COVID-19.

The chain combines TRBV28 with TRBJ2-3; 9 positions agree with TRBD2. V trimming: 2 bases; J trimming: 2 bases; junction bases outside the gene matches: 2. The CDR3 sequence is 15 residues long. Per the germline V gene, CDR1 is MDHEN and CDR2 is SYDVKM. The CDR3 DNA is TGTGCCAGCAGTTTAAGGGGACTAGCCACAGATACGCAGTATTTT. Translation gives CASSLRGLATDTQYF.

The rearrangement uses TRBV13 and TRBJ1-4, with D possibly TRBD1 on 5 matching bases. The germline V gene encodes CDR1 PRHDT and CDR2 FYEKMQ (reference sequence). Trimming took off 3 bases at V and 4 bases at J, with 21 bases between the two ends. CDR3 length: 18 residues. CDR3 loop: CASSFNTRRQILNEKLFF. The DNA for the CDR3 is TGTGCCAGCAGCTTTAATACCCGTCGACAGATACTTAATGAAAAACTGTTTTTT. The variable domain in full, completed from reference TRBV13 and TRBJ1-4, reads AAGVIQSPRHLIKEKRETATLKCYPIPRHDTVYWYQQGPGQDPQFLISFYEKMQSDKGSIPDRFSAQQFSDYHSELNMSSLELGDSALYFCASSFNTRRQILNEKLFFGSGTQLSVL.

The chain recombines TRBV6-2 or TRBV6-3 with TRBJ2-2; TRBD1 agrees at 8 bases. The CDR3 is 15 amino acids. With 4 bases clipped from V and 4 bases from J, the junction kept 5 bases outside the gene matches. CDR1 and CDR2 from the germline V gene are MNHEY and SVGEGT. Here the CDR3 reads CASSLAGTGTGELFF. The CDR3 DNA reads TGTGCCAGCAGTTTGGCCGGGACAGGCACCGGGGAGCTGTTTTTT.

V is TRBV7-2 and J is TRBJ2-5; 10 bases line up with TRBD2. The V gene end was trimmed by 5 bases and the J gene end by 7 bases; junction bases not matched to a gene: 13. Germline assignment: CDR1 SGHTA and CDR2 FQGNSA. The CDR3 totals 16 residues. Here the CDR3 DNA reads TGTGCCAGCAGCCCAGGACTAGCGGCCTTAAGAGGGACCCAGTACTTC. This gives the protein CASSPGLAALRGTQYF.

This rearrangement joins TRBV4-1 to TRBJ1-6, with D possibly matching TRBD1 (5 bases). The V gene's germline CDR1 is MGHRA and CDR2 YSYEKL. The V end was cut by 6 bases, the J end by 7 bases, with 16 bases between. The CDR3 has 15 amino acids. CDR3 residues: CASRGPGLPNSPLHF. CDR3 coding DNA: TGCGCCAGCAGAGGCCCGGGACTTCCAAATTCACCCCTCCACTTT.

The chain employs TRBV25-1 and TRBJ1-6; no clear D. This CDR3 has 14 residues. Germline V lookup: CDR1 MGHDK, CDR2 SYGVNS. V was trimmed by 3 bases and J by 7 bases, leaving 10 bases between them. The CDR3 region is CASSEFILNSPLHF. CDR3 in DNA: TGTGCCAGCAGTGAGTTCATTTTGAATTCACCCCTCCACTTT.

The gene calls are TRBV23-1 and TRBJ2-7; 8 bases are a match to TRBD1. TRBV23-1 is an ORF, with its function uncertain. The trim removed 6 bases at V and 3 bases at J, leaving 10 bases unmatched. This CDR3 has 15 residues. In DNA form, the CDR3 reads TGCGCCAGCAGCCTACCAAGACAGGGGAGCTACGAGCAGTACTTC. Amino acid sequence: CASSLPRQGSYEQYF.

The CDR3 nucleotides are TGTGCCAGCAGCAAAGTGGGCCCGACAGGGGAGTCGGGCATTCAGTACTTC. Amino acids: CASSKVGPTGESGIQYF. The J gene is TRBJ2-4, the V gene TRBV21-1; the table's D call of TRBD1 was not tested on the DNA. TRBV21-1 is tagged as a pseudogene. The CDR3 covers 17 residues.

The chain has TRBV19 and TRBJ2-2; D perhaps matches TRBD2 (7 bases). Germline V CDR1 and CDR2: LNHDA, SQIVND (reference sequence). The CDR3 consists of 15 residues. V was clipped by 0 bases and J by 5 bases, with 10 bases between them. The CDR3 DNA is TGTGCCAGTAGTATAGACGGGGGGCCTACCGGGGAGCTGTTTTTT. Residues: CASSIDGGPTGELFF. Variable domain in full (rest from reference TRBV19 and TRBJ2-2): DGGITQSPKYLFRKEGQNVTLSCEQNLNHDAMYWYRQDPGQGLRLIYYSQIVNDFQKGDIAEGYSVSREKKESFPLTVTSAQKNPTAFYLCASSIDGGPTGELFFGEGSRLTVL.

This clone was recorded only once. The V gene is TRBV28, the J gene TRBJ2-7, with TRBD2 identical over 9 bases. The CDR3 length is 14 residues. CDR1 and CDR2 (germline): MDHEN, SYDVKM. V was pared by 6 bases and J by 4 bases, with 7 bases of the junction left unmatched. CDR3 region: CASRPSGRRYEQYF. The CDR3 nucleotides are TGTGCCAGCAGACCAAGCGGGAGGAGGTACGAGCAGTACTTC.

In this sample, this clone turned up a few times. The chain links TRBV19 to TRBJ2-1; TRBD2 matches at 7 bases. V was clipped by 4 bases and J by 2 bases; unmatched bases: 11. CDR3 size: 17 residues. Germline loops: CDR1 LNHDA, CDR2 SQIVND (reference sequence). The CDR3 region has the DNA TGTGCCAGTAGTAACCCCCTTAGCGGGTCGACCTACAATGAGCAGTTCTTC. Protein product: CASSNPLSGSTYNEQFF.

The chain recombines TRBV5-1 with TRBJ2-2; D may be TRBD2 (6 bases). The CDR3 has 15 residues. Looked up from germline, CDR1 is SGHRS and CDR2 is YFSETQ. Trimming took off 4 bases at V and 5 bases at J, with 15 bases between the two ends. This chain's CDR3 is CASSPLEGRTGELFF. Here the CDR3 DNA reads TGCGCCAGCAGCCCCTTGGAGGGGAGGACCGGGGAGCTGTTTTTT. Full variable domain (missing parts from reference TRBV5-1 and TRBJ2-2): KAGVTQTPRYLIKTRGQQVTLSCSPISGHRSVSWYQQTPGQGLQFLFEYFSETQRNKGNFPGRFSGRQFSNSRSEMNVSTLELGDSALYLCASSPLEGRTGELFFGEGSRLTVL.

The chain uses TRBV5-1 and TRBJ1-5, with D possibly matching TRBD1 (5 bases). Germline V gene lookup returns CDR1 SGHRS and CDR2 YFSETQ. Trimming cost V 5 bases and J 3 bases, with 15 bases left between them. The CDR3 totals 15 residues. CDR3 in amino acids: CASRLGTGVNQPQHF. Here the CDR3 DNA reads TGCGCCAGCAGATTAGGAACAGGCGTCAATCAGCCCCAGCATTTT.

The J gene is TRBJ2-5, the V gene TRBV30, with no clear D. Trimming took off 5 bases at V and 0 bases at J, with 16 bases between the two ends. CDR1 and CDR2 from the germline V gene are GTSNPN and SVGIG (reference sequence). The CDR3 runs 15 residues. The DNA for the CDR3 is TGTGCCTGGTCCTTATCCTCGTCGTACCAAGAGACCCAGTACTTC. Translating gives CAWSLSSSYQETQYF.

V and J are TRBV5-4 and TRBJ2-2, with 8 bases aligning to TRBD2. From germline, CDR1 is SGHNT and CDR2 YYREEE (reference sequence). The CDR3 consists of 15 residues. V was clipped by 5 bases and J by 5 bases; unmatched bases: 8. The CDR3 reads CASRPAGVKTGELFF. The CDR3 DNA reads TGTGCCAGCAGACCAGCGGGAGTAAAGACCGGGGAGCTGTTTTTT.

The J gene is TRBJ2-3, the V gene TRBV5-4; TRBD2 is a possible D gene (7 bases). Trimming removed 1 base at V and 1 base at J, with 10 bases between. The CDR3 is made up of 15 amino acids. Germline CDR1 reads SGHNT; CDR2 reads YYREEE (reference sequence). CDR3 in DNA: TGTGCCAGCAGCTTGCCGGGGGGCGGCACAGATACGCAGTATTTT. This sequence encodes CASSLPGGGTDTQYF.

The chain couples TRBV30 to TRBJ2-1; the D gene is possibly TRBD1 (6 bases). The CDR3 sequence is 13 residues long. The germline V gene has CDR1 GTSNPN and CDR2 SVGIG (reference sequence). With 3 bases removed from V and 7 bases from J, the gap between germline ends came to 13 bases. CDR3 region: CAWSRIDRNEQFF. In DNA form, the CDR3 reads TGTGCCTGGAGCCGAATCGACAGGAATGAGCAGTTCTTC.

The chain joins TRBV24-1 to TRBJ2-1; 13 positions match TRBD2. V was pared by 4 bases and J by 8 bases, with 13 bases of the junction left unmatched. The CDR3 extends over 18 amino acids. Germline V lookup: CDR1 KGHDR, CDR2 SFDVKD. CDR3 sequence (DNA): TGTGCCACCAGTGACCCCGGACTAGCGGGAGTAAAGGGGGATGAGCAGTTCTTC. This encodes CATSDPGLAGVKGDEQFF.

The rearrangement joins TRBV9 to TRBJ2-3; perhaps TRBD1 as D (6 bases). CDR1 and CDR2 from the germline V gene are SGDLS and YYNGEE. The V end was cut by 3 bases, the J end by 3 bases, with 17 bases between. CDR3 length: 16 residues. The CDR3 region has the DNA TGTGCCAGCAGCGGCCGGGACACCAGAATAACAGATACGCAGTATTTT. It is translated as CASSGRDTRITDTQYF.